This entry is about one TCR beta chain. Its antigen is currently not known. No base qualities exist here, and no much larger clone lies one base off it. This sample stems from a study of cytomegalovirus exposure and HLA in healthy donors (dated by TCRdb to about 2017). Context from the whole study: The 650 to 800 repertoires of the first cohort and the 120 validation repertoires were produced on the same platform, according to a later analysis. The aim of the study was to test whether cataloging public T cell receptors could identify signatures of past pathogen exposure. A separate validation cohort of roughly 130 different subjects was used in addition to the approximately 610-subject first cohort. The study combined high-throughput TCR immunosequencing, statistical association of individual TCRs with disease status, and machine learning to predict cytomegalovirus infection status. Summary of the overall study and its limitations: In both the original and validation cohorts, the classifier was reported to diagnose cytomegalovirus status with high specificity and sensitivity. It was suggested by the authors that the approach could potentially be generalized to other disease states and immunological phenotypes. Three of the identified cytomegalovirus-associated TCR beta chains were confirmed in vitro to be specific for cytomegalovirus antigens. The validation cohort had no HLA typing available for a later analysis, so co-occurrence within that cohort was assessed over all 130 or so repertoires. Across donors, most TCR sequences were observed very rarely, whereas some public TCRs were present in many individuals. A later analysis found that TCRs clustered in the first cohort also tended to co-occur in the 120 validation repertoires, with 94% of cluster scores above 0. In the study, some 180 TCR beta chains were listed as associated with cytomegalovirus.

Based on the germline V gene, the CDR1 and CDR2 sequences are LGHNA and YSLEER. The V and J ends are trimmed by 0 bases and 6 bases, leaving 7 bases between them. From its cysteine to its phenylalanine, the CDR3 spans 13 amino acids. Only the CDR3 region is kept as DNA, spanning 39 bases read in frame from base 1. Separate from the roughly 630-subject first cohort, the validation cohort of about 120 subjects was the group to which the donors belonged. The library was built by means of the immunoSEQ multiplex PCR assay. As for the authors' bioinformatics: A statistical classification framework was developed to diagnose cytomegalovirus status using the catalog of TCR beta chain sequences. The immuneACCESS repertoire file appears here via TCRdb, limited to in-frame rearrangements. These files lack a portion of the clones; in checked studies, under half of the deficit traces to unresolved V genes, and the cause of the others is not known. V and J calls and clone size follow that table, whereas D and trimming were derived from the DNA. For this sample there are roughly 180,000 clones; around nine tenths appear just once. The ten largest make up approximately 7% of the sample.

This receptor was obtained from a man younger than 40 in good health and CMV-seropositive. The V and J genes are TRBV4-3 and TRBJ2-3, with the D gene not confidently named. Sequencing was performed on PBMCs. The CDR3 has the sequence CASSQDSADTQYF. DNA sequence: TGCGCCAGCAGCCAAGATTCGGCGGATACGCAGTATTTT.